The clone carrying this T cell receptor beta chain occurred once. The assay was immunoSEQ multiplex PCR, and TCRdb's table has in-frame clones only and misses some. The sample lists some 190,000 clones; approximately 85% were seen once. The CDR3 contains 14 residues. V lost 3 bases to trimming and J lost 4 bases; unmatched junction nucleotides: 6. CDR1 is SGHNT, CDR2 YYREEE, per germline (reference sequence). The source of the sample is a study of blood T cell repertoires in COVID-19. Study as a whole: Italy, Spain and the United States were the sources of the convalescent and acute COVID-19 samples.

The rearrangement uses TRBV5-4 and TRBJ2-7, with TRBD2 matching over 8 bases. The TCR comes from a man in his fifties or sixties with acute or convalescent COVID-19. The sequenced sample consisted of peripheral blood. CDR3 protein: CASSSPTSEYEQYF. The CDR3 DNA sequence: TGTGCCAGCAGCTCCCCGACTAGCGAATACGAGCAGTACTTC.